This is a list of T cell receptor beta chains from one sample in a study of identical twins. TCRdb processed the 5' RACE reads anew with MiXCR; each CDR3 protein has one entry. The sample has 1,800,000 or so distinct CDR3 sequences, around a third seen once. The sequenced sample was cord blood. The receptor source for this set is a newborn girl in good health. Both conserved end residues are part of each CDR3. The order of the fields is V gene, clone size, D gene, J gene, CDR3 DNA, CDR3 protein. A D gene is named only where the DNA matches it firmly. Size values are once, few and many counts, or a class for expanded clones, and some rows have none.

TRBV20-1	.	.	TRBJ2-3	TGCAGTGCTAGAGAGGAGGGGTGGACGTCTAGCACAGATACGCAGTATTTT	CSAREEGWTSSTDTQYF
TRBV20-1	.	.	TRBJ2-1	TGCAGTGCTAGTTGGCAGGTAACCCCTCTATACAATGAGCAGTTCTTC	CSASWQVTPLYNEQFF
TRBV28	.	TRBD2	TRBJ2-7	TGTGCCAGCAGTTTGACCGGTAGCGGGAGGCTCTCCTACGAGCAGTACTTC	CASSLTGSGRLSYEQYF
TRBV18	few	TRBD1	TRBJ2-7	TGTGCCAGCTCACCGCGGCCGGGACAGGGGGCATCCGAGCAGTACTTC	CASSPRPGQGASEQYF
TRBV20-1	.	TRBD2	TRBJ2-1	TGCAGTGCTCAAACCGGGACTAGCGTCTACAATGAGCAGTTCTTC	CSAQTGTSVYNEQFF
TRBV2	.	.	TRBJ1-4	TGTGCCAGCAAGTGGTCGGATAATGAAAAACTGTTTTTT	CASKWSDNEKLFF
TRBV10-3	many	.	TRBJ2-7	TGTGCCATCAGTGGATCCGGGACGACAACCTACGAGCAGTACTTC	CAISGSGTTTYEQYF
TRBV7-2	few	.	TRBJ2-7	TGTGCCAGCAGCCGAGTTTTGCGGGGATTAACCTACGAGCAGTACTTC	CASSRVLRGLTYEQYF
TRBV20-1	few	.	TRBJ1-2	TGCAGTGCCATTCCCCCGGGCTATGGCTACACCTTC	CSAIPPGYGYTF
TRBV25-1	.	.	TRBJ1-4	TGTGCCAGCGGTCATTCCTGGGGCCCAACTAATGAAAAACTGTTTTTT	CASGHSWGPTNEKLFF